Following are 16 T cell receptor beta chains from one sample sequenced in a study of T cells in Graves' hyperthyroidism and ophthalmopathy. RNA transcripts served as the template for amplifying TCR beta CDR3 regions. Researchers ran a first-round RT-PCR on the TCR CDR3 using the HTBI primer set. TCRdb ran MiXCR on the multiplex PCR reads and lists one entry per CDR3 protein. The table records 550,000 to 800,000 distinct CDR3 sequences, about 15% of them present only once. The specimen sequenced was blood. These receptors were collected from a man aged 18 to 30 with Graves' hyperthyroidism.

This clonotype has ten or more counts. The rearrangement uses TRBV28 and TRBJ2-1; TRBD2 matches at 8 bases. This CDR3 is built from 15 residues. Trimming removed 7 bases from V and 7 bases from J; junction bases left unmatched: 12. Germline lookup yields CDR1 MDHEN and CDR2 SYDVKM. The chain's CDR3 is CASNDYGLAGNEQFF. In DNA form, the CDR3 reads TGTGCCAGCAACGATTATGGGCTAGCGGGTAATGAGCAGTTCTTC.

This clonotype was counted many times. This rearrangement joins TRBV12-3 or TRBV12-4 to TRBJ2-1; TRBD2 aligns across 12 bases. The CDR3 is 16 residues long. Trimming took 4 bases from V and 8 from J; bases not matched to a gene: 9. CDR3 in DNA: TGTGCCAGCAGTTCTTTATCGGGACTAGCGGGCGATGAGCAGTTCTTC. It codes for CASSSLSGLAGDEQFF.

This chain connects TRBV5-1 to TRBJ2-1, with 7 bases identical to TRBD2. Germline trimming cut 0 bases from V and 4 bases from J; bases unmatched to any gene: 7. Germline CDR1 SGHRS, CDR2 YFSETQ. The CDR3 consists of 16 residues. The CDR3 DNA reads TGCGCCAGCAGCTTGGGGACGGGAGGTTCATACAATGAGCAGTTCTTC. Protein: CASSLGTGGSYNEQFF. Supplemented by reference TRBV5-1 and TRBJ2-1, the full variable domain reads KAGVTQTPRYLIKTRGQQVTLSCSPISGHRSVSWYQQTPGQGLQFLFEYFSETQRNKGNFPGRFSGRQFSNSRSEMNVSTLELGDSALYLCASSLGTGGSYNEQFFGPGTRLTVL.

This clonotype was seen ten or more times. V is TRBV20-1 and J is TRBJ2-3, with TRBD2 matching over 11 bases. The germline V gene has CDR1 DFQATT and CDR2 SNEGSKA (reference sequence). The V gene end was trimmed by 5 bases and the J gene end by 5 bases; junction bases not matched to a gene: 6. The CDR3 runs to 14 residues. DNA for the CDR3: TGCAGTGCTTCGACTAGCGGGAATGGAGATACGCAGTATTTT. The encoded protein is CSASTSGNGDTQYF.

This clonotype has a handful of counts. Possible read error: a much larger clone is one base away. The rearrangement links TRBV20-1 to TRBJ2-5, with D maybe TRBD2 (6 bases). The CDR3 totals 13 residues. CDR1 and CDR2 from the germline V gene are DFQATT and SNEGSKA (reference sequence). The CDR3 sequence is CSARGGGREAQYF. As DNA, the CDR3 is TGCAGTGCTAGAGGGGGAGGTCGAGAGGCCCAGTACTTC.

The chain is built from TRBV28 and TRBJ2-1; 7 bases are a match to TRBD2. The V gene's germline CDR1 is MDHEN and CDR2 SYDVKM. CDR3 size: 14 residues. V was pared by 6 bases and J by 3 bases, with 5 bases of the junction left unmatched. CDR3 amino acids: CASRRGTNYNEQFF. CDR3 sequence (DNA): TGTGCCAGCAGACGAGGGACTAACTACAATGAGCAGTTCTTC.

A few counts support this clonotype. CDR3 sequence reads: CSVVFPLHYNEQFF. Here the CDR3 DNA reads TGCAGCGTTGTATTTCCACTCCATTACAATGAGCAGTTCTTC. The V call is TRBV29-1, the J call TRBJ2-1; no reliable D call. Trimming cost V 4 bases and J 4 bases, with 14 bases left between them. This CDR3 comprises 14 residues. The V gene's germline CDR1 is SQVTM and CDR2 ANQGSEA.

This clonotype appeared a few times. The chain links TRBV11-2 to TRBJ1-3; a weak D match, TRBD1 (5 bases). This CDR3 contains 17 residues. Trimming took off 5 bases at V and 3 bases at J, with 20 bases between the two ends. Germline V gene sequence: CDR1 SGHAT, CDR2 FQNNGV. The CDR3 DNA is TGTGCCAGCAGCCTCGGACCAGGGAAGAAATTTGGAAACACCATATATTTT. Protein product: CASSLGPGKKFGNTIYF.

The chain uses TRBV9 and TRBJ1-6, with TRBD1 identical over 7 bases. This CDR3 contains 12 residues. The germline V gene encodes CDR1 SGDLS and CDR2 YYNGEE. V dropped 5 bases and J dropped 7; count of bases not matched to a gene: 0. DNA of the CDR3: TGTGCCAGCAGGGGACAGAATTCACCCCTCCACTTT. Translation: CASRGQNSPLHF.

The rearrangement joins TRBV20-1 to TRBJ1-5; D not resolved. The V gene's germline CDR1 is DFQATT and CDR2 SNEGSKA (reference sequence). Between the trimmed V and J ends, which lost 4 bases and 7 bases, there was a span of 11 bases. The CDR3 contains 12 residues. CDR3 DNA sequence: TGCAGTGCTAAGATCGGAGGGCAGCCCCAGCATTTT. Residues: CSAKIGGQPQHF.

In its sample, this clonotype was seen many times. V is TRBV15 and J is TRBJ2-7, with TRBD2 identical over 7 bases. Trimming took 5 bases from V and 4 from J; bases not matched to a gene: 11. Germline V gives CDR1 LNHNV, CDR2 YYDKDF (reference sequence). The CDR3 loop spans 15 amino acids. CDR3 in amino acids: CATSQLAGTLYEQYF. Here the CDR3 DNA reads TGTGCCACCAGCCAATTAGCGGGTACCCTTTACGAGCAGTACTTC.

This clonotype appeared many times. The chain couples TRBV28 to TRBJ1-2; D is uncertain. The V end was cut by 6 bases, the J end by 2 bases, with 10 bases between. The CDR3 covers 13 residues. The V gene's germline CDR1 is MDHEN and CDR2 SYDVKM. DNA for the CDR3: TGTGCCAGCAGGTCCCCATCAAACTATGGCTACACCTTC. Amino acid sequence: CASRSPSNYGYTF.

The chain links TRBV4-1 to TRBJ2-3; the D gene is possibly TRBD2 (6 bases). The CDR3 has 17 amino acids. The V and J ends lost 2 bases and 4 bases respectively, with 19 bases between them. CDR1 and CDR2 from the germline V gene are MGHRA and YSYEKL. CDR3 DNA sequence: TGCGCCAGCAGCCAACCTCGACTAGGGCCTGGTGCAGATACGCAGTATTTT. Translated: CASSQPRLGPGADTQYF.

V is TRBV11-2 and J is TRBJ2-3; weak D call: TRBD1 (7 bases). Trimming cost V 0 bases and J 2 bases, with 15 bases left between them. Per germline, CDR1 SGHAT and CDR2 FQNNGV. There are 17 residues in the CDR3. CDR3 sequence: CASSLDPRDSFTDTQYF. DNA of the CDR3: TGTGCCAGCAGCTTAGACCCGCGGGACAGTTTCACAGATACGCAGTATTTT. Variable domain in full (rest from reference TRBV11-2 and TRBJ2-3): EAGVAQSPRYKIIEKRQSVAFWCNPISGHATLYWYQQILGQGPKLLIQFQNNGVVDDSQLPKDRFSAERLKGVDSTLKIQPAKLEDSAVYLCASSLDPRDSFTDTQYFGPGTRLTVL.

This clonotype was found a few times. The V call is TRBV2, the J call TRBJ1-2; D unclear. The CDR3 length is 13 residues. Germline V gene lookup returns CDR1 SNHLY and CDR2 FYNNEI. With 5 bases removed from V and 6 bases from J, the gap between germline ends came to 13 bases. CDR3 in amino acids: CASSLEDPHGYTF. In DNA form, the CDR3 reads TGTGCCAGCAGTTTGGAGGACCCCCATGGCTACACCTTC.

This clonotype showed up just a few times. The chain recombines TRBV9 with TRBJ1-6; 8 nucleotides line up with TRBD1. Trimming removed 3 bases from V and 7 bases from J; junction bases left unmatched: 3. CDR3 length equals 14 residues. The germline V gene has CDR1 SGDLS and CDR2 YYNGEE. Here the CDR3 DNA reads TGTGCCAGCAGCGCCACAGGGGGGAATTCACCCCTCCACTTT. Translation: CASSATGGNSPLHF.